This T cell receptor (beta chain) came from a study of blood T cell repertoires in COVID-19 (dated by TCRdb to 2018 to 2021). For the study in its entirety: Samples from collaborators originated in the United States, Italy and Spain and spanned both the acute and convalescent phases of COVID-19. Where available, HLA class I and class II types were taken from metadata supplied by the sample provider and were not determined by assay-based typing. The prospective study material was composed of cDNA or gDNA derived from T cells, B-cell-depleted T cells, or PBMCs. Deeply sampled blood TCRbeta repertoires from subjects exposed to, actively infected with, or recovered from COVID-19 were included in the dataset. The samples were drawn from two sources: the first 160 participants of the ongoing ImmuneRACE study, and fewer than 1,500 subjects contributed by 6 global collaborators. The sample metadata nearly always contained a de-identified subject ID, COVID-19 status, age in years and sex. The repertoires were released in a freely available public database meant as a resource for research on the immune response to SARS-CoV-2.

Points on this clone: It lacks a known antigen. No quality values exist for individual bases; no much larger clone is one base distant.

TCRbeta CDR3 regions were amplified from genomic DNA using the immunoSEQ Assay, a bias-controlled multiplex PCR. The authors' pipeline ran thus. The number of nucleated cells in each sample was estimated by amplification of reference gene primers within the assay. To quantify the absolute abundance of each unique TCRbeta CDR3 rearrangement, sequence reads were collapsed and filtered. For each sample, productive Simpson clonality was calculated as the square root of Simpson's diversity index over productive rearrangements. As stored in TCRdb, this immuneACCESS dataset retains in-frame rearrangements with V and J assigned. A fraction of the clones does not appear; measured against another copy, unresolved V genes explain less than half of the discrepancy, and the remainder lacks a known reason. For V, J and clone size, that table is used; D and trimming come from the DNA. The table for this sample lists under 20,000 clones; about 83% of them were counted only once. Around 10% of the sample goes to the ten largest clones.

Whole blood was collected in K2EDTA tubes by collaborating institutions according to the institutions' own protocols. For TCRbeta analysis, collaborator samples were shipped as frozen whole blood, as isolated PBMCs, or as DNA extracted from either sample type. Here is what the overall study found, with its caveats: Clinical and demographic metadata were provided uncurated, with the amount varying by source and participant.

From its cysteine to its phenylalanine, the CDR3 spans 14 amino acids. Kept here is only the CDR3 DNA, which spans 42 bases and is read in frame from base 1. Trimming accounts for 6 bases at V and 4 bases at J, while the number of junction bases matched to no gene is 5. The germline V gene (reference sequence) provides CDR1 LNHDA and CDR2 SQIVND. Sequenced sample: peripheral blood. The rearrangement combines TRBV19 with TRBJ1-5, with TRBD1 matching 8 junction bases. This clonotype was sampled from a human donor in a cohort sampled during active COVID-19. Here is the DNA: TGTGCCAGTAGCTCCACAGGGGGGAATCAGCCCCAGCATTTT. This gives the protein CASSSTGGNQPQHF.